The present TCR beta chain was sequenced within a study of human T cells and chemical hapten exposure. For this clonotype: Its target is unknown.

The CDR3 totals 17 residues. J lost 8 bases, V lost 6 bases, and 12 bases had no gene match. The V gene's germline CDR1 is SGHAT and CDR2 FQNNGV. Study outcomes and limitations: The study found that DPC sensitization did not change TCRs above 1 in 1000 frequency.

Unseparated into fractions, whole blood served as the source from which total RNA was extracted. Methods used by the authors: Samples had a median of 95,638 TCRs, ranging roughly 23,224 to 690,600. TCRdb fed the 5' RACE reads into MiXCR, producing one record per CDR3 protein. The V and J calls shown here were made by TCRdb, not taken from the authors' results. Here the sample spans approximately 110,000 distinct CDR3 sequences, roughly 18% being singletons. The receptor's source is a human donor in good health. The gene calls are TRBV11-2 and TRBJ2-1, with 14 bases aligning to TRBD2. The CDR3 DNA reads TGTGCCAGCAGTCCCTCTGGACTAGCGGGAGGAGGGCATGAGCAGTTCTTC. Residues: CASSPSGLAGGGHEQFF.